These 16 T cell receptor beta chains were all obtained from the same sample, sequenced in a study of graft-versus-host responses after intestinal transplantation. This table comes from immunoSEQ multiplex PCR, and its TCRdb copy is limited to in-frame clones, with some not included. Of 50,000 to 55,000 clones listed, around 89% are singletons. The antigens for these receptors are not known. Specimen: unstimulated CD4+ T cells sorted from spleen or lymph node cells, collected before transplant. Receptors were obtained from a human donor who was the organ donor for an intestinal transplant.

This clone is classed as medium-sized. This chain connects TRBV4-3 to TRBJ1-1; 9 nucleotides agree with TRBD1. The germline CDR1 and CDR2 sequences are LGHNA and YSLEER. The CDR3 sequence is 16 residues long. After removal of 0 bases from V and 1 base from J, the junction contained 3 bases not matched to a gene. The CDR3 coding sequence is TGCGCCAGCAGCCAAGAGGCGGACAGGGGGAACACTGAAGCTTTCTTT. It translates to CASSQEADRGNTEAFF.

The genes are TRBV5-6 and TRBJ2-5; D unclear. Trimming took off 4 bases at V and 2 bases at J, with 18 bases between the two ends. The CDR3 consists of 16 residues. Per the germline V gene, CDR1 is SGHDT and CDR2 is YYEEEE. The CDR3 loop is CASSPFGSLLQETQYF. The CDR3 nucleotides read TGTGCCAGCAGCCCCTTTGGCAGTCTCTTACAAGAGACCCAGTACTTC.

This rearrangement joins TRBV28 to TRBJ2-1; 8 nucleotides align to TRBD2. CDR1 MDHEN and CDR2 SYDVKM come from the germline V gene. This CDR3 comprises 18 residues. The ends lost 4 bases at V and 0 bases at J; junction bases unmatched: 11. CDR3 amino acids: CASSSRAGGKASYNEQFF. For the CDR3, the DNA is TGTGCCAGCAGTTCCCGGGCGGGGGGCAAGGCCTCCTACAATGAGCAGTTCTTC.

The V and J genes are TRBV5-1 and TRBJ2-7; the match to TRBD1 covers 9 bases. The V and J ends lost 1 base and 3 bases, in that order; junction bases with no gene match: 8. Germline V gene lookup returns CDR1 SGHRS and CDR2 YFSETQ. This CDR3 spans 16 amino acids. The CDR3 sequence is CASSLSPGQGIYEQYF. CDR3 nucleotide sequence: TGCGCCAGCAGCTTGTCCCCGGGACAGGGCATCTACGAGCAGTACTTC.

V and J are TRBV18 and TRBJ1-1, with D possibly matching TRBD1 (6 bases). The germline V gene encodes CDR1 KGHSH and CDR2 LQKENI. Trimming removed 0 bases from V and 6 bases from J, with 14 bases in between. This CDR3 has 15 residues. The CDR3 DNA sequence: TGTGCCAGCTCACCACCGGGGGGGCTCGGGGCTGAAGCTTTCTTT. Amino acids: CASSPPGGLGAEAFF.

The gene calls are TRBV7-9 and TRBJ2-2; D is possibly TRBD1 (6 bases). CDR3 size: 16 residues. V shed 2 bases and J shed 7 bases, with 17 bases lying between them. CDR1 and CDR2 from the germline V gene are SEHNR and FQNEAQ (reference sequence). The CDR3 nucleotides read TGTGCCAGCAGCTTATCGAACAGGGTGGTTGTCGGGGAGCTGTTTTTT. It encodes CASSLSNRVVVGELFF.

The chain links TRBV30 to TRBJ1-4; 8 nucleotides match TRBD1. CDR1 is GTSNPN and CDR2 is SVGIG in the germline V gene (reference sequence). Germline trimming cut 0 bases from V and 4 bases from J; bases unmatched to any gene: 1. CDR3 length equals 14 residues. This chain's CDR3 is CAWSVGQGNEKLFF. The DNA for the CDR3 is TGTGCCTGGAGTGTCGGACAGGGTAATGAAAAACTGTTTTTT.

The CDR3 here is CASSQNSRLSDPLSYEQYF. In DNA, the CDR3 is TGCGCCAGCAGTCAAAACTCGAGGTTGTCAGACCCGCTTTCCTACGAGCAGTACTTC. The V gene is TRBV23-1, the J gene TRBJ2-7, with no clear D. TRBV23-1 is reported as an ORF; its role is uncertain. Trimming removed 2 bases at V and 1 base at J, with 24 bases between. CDR3 size: 19 residues.

This clone was counted between two and nine times. This chain joins TRBV6-4 and TRBJ1-1; 8 nucleotides agree with TRBD1. CDR3 size: 14 residues. Germline V gene data show CDR1 as MRHNA and CDR2 as SNTAGT. The ends lost 2 bases at V and 1 base at J; junction bases unmatched: 0. The CDR3 loop reads CASSDGTGNTEAFF. The CDR3 region has the DNA TGTGCCAGCAGTGACGGGACAGGGAACACTGAAGCTTTCTTT.

The chain combines TRBV19 with TRBJ2-3, with TRBD1 identical over 8 bases. In germline, CDR1 is LNHDA, CDR2 SQIVND (reference sequence). J was trimmed by 2 bases and V by 0 bases; bases with no gene match: 7. This CDR3 is 17 amino acids long. The CDR3 DNA reads TGTGCCAGTAGTATAGAAGGGGGGACAGGCTACACAGATACGCAGTATTTT. It specifies CASSIEGGTGYTDTQYF.

The CDR3 here is CASSIPPGIYGYTF. For the CDR3, the DNA is TGTGCCAGCAGTATCCCCCCAGGGATATATGGCTACACCTTC. The V and J genes are TRBV28 and TRBJ1-2; tentative D call: TRBD1 (5 bases). V shed 5 bases and J shed 5 bases, with 15 bases lying between them. From germline, CDR1 is MDHEN and CDR2 SYDVKM. The CDR3 is 14 residues long.

V usage is TRBV28 and J usage is TRBJ2-7; 7 positions agree with TRBD2. CDR1 is MDHEN, CDR2 SYDVKM, per germline. The CDR3 consists of 15 residues. V shed 7 bases, J shed 6 bases, and the junction held 15 bases outside the gene matches. CDR3 sequence: CASTEPSGTQGEQYF. Written as DNA, the CDR3 is TGTGCCAGCACGGAACCTAGCGGCACCCAGGGCGAGCAGTACTTC.

The chain joins TRBV6-5 to TRBJ1-1, with TRBD1 identical over 8 bases. Germline CDR1 reads MNHEY; CDR2 reads SVGAGI. The CDR3 has 14 residues. With V trimmed by 2 bases and J by 4 bases, 3 bases remained unmatched. The CDR3 is CASSYGTGSTEAFF. In nucleotides, the CDR3 is TGTGCCAGCAGTTACGGGACAGGATCCACTGAAGCTTTCTTT.

The chain links TRBV5-4 to TRBJ2-5; 7 positions agree with TRBD2. The CDR3 sequence is 15 residues long. With V trimmed by 3 bases and J by 0 bases, 5 bases remained unmatched. Germline CDR1 reads SGHNT; CDR2 reads YYREEE (reference sequence). CDR3 protein: CASSWEGTNQETQYF. The DNA for the CDR3 is TGTGCCAGCAGCTGGGAGGGGACTAACCAAGAGACCCAGTACTTC.

This chain links TRBV28 with TRBJ2-3, with 7 bases identical to TRBD2. V was clipped by 6 bases and J by 2 bases; unmatched bases: 2. CDR3 length equals 13 residues. Germline V gene sequence: CDR1 MDHEN, CDR2 SYDVKM. CDR3 DNA: TGTGCCAGCAGGGGAGGGGCCACAGATACGCAGTATTTT. This encodes CASRGGATDTQYF.

This chain joins TRBV2 and TRBJ2-7; 12 bases are a match to TRBD1. CDR3 length: 15 amino acids. V lost 6 bases and J lost 4; bases outside the gene matches: 7. Germline V CDR1 and CDR2: SNHLY, FYNNEI. Written as DNA, the CDR3 is TGTGCCAGCAGCGCCGGGACAGGGGGCATATACGAGCAGTACTTC. It is translated as CASSAGTGGIYEQYF.